The 27 T cell receptor beta chains presented below share a single source sample, sequenced in a study of OX40 agonist ivuxolimab in advanced cancers. Data came from immunoSEQ multiplex PCR; TCRdb stores just in-frame clones and leaves some out. The sample includes around 100,000 clones, approximately 90% of them seen just once. The source was CD4+ or CD8+ T cells sorted from blood, collected in a trial of the OX40 agonist ivuxolimab. The receptors stem from an adult with an advanced solid tumor such as melanoma, head and neck, liver or kidney cancer.

Only a few counts were recorded for this clone. This chain connects TRBV9 to TRBJ1-5; possible D gene TRBD1, 6 bases. Per germline, CDR1 SGDLS and CDR2 YYNGEE. The CDR3 spans 15 residues. V lost 0 bases, J lost 8 bases, and 15 bases lay in between. DNA of the CDR3: TGTGCCAGCAGCGTAGGGGCAGGGAAGGGGGAGCCCCAGCATTTT. This gives the protein CASSVGAGKGEPQHF.

CDR3 in amino acids: CASSYMASGSEQYF. In DNA form, the CDR3 reads TGTGCCAGCAGTTATATGGCTAGCGGTAGCGAGCAGTACTTC. The chain is built from TRBV6-6 and TRBJ2-7; 7 bases match TRBD2. The CDR3 has 14 residues. J gave up 6 bases and V 3 bases, and 8 bases lay outside the gene matches. Germline-derived CDR1 and CDR2 are MNHNY and SVGAGI (reference sequence).

The chain uses TRBV7-2 and TRBJ2-2; the D gene could be TRBD1 or TRBD2 (6 bases each). Germline assignment: CDR1 SGHTA and CDR2 FQGNSA. Trimming took off 1 base at V and 4 bases at J, with 13 bases between the two ends. This CDR3 contains 16 residues. The CDR3 is CASSLDGGRVTGELFF. CDR3 nucleotide sequence: TGTGCCAGCAGCTTAGATGGGGGGCGCGTCACCGGGGAGCTGTTTTTT.

This clone was detected once. The chain carries TRBV6-5 and TRBJ2-1; 9 bases are a match to TRBD1. The V segment lost 5 bases and the J segment 6 bases; nucleotides outside the gene matches: 8. The CDR3 consists of 15 residues. From germline, CDR1 is MNHEY and CDR2 SVGAGI. CDR3 in amino acids: CASSPGTGRGNEQFF. The CDR3 bases are TGTGCCAGCAGTCCCGGGACAGGGAGGGGCAATGAGCAGTTCTTC.

A few counts support this clone. The rearrangement uses TRBV18 and TRBJ2-2; TRBD2 matches 7 bases. CDR3 length: 15 amino acids. The trim removed 2 bases at V and 5 bases at J, leaving 5 bases unmatched. From germline, CDR1 is KGHSH and CDR2 LQKENI. In DNA form, the CDR3 reads TGTGCCAGCTCACCAAGACGGGAGGTTACCGGGGAGCTGTTTTTT. Protein: CASSPRREVTGELFF.

The chain recombines TRBV4-2 with TRBJ2-2; 8 bases are shared with TRBD1. In germline, CDR1 is LGHNA, CDR2 YNFKEQ. V was pared by 2 bases and J by 6 bases, with 8 bases of the junction left unmatched. The length of the CDR3 is 16 residues. CDR3 region: CASSQQGAGLSGELFF. Written as DNA, the CDR3 is TGTGCCAGCAGCCAACAGGGGGCGGGTTTATCCGGGGAGCTGTTTTTT.

The J gene is TRBJ2-5, the V gene TRBV28, with a tentative D call TRBD2 (6 bases). Germline-derived CDR1 and CDR2 are MDHEN and SYDVKM. The V end lost 6 bases, the J end lost 1 base, and 15 bases lay between the germline ends. The CDR3 loop spans 15 amino acids. The CDR3 reads CASSPYGGIQETQYF. Here the CDR3 DNA reads TGTGCCAGCAGCCCCTACGGAGGGATCCAAGAGACCCAGTACTTC.

The V call is TRBV28, the J call TRBJ1-1; D is uncertain. CDR3 length equals 12 residues. CDR1 and CDR2 from the germline V gene are MDHEN and SYDVKM. The V gene lost 3 bases and the J gene lost 5 bases, with 7 bases spanning the gap. The CDR3 region has the DNA TGTGCCAGCAGTTTGGGTCGGACTGAAGCTTTCTTT. This gives the protein CASSLGRTEAFF.

The CDR3 here is CASSLAGTGTGELFF. The CDR3 DNA reads TGCGCCAGCAGCTTGGCCGGGACAGGGACCGGGGAGCTGTTTTTT. The V call is TRBV5-1, the J call TRBJ2-2, with 9 positions matching TRBD1. The CDR3 extends over 15 amino acids. The V and J ends lost 0 bases and 5 bases, in that order; junction bases with no gene match: 2. Germline CDR1 is SGHRS and CDR2 is YFSETQ.

The gene calls are TRBV19 and TRBJ2-2, with TRBD2 identical over 9 bases. V lost 6 bases to trimming and J lost 9 bases; unmatched junction nucleotides: 14. Germline V gene lookup returns CDR1 LNHDA and CDR2 SQIVND (reference sequence). The CDR3 has 16 residues. The CDR3: CASRGVAGGQHRELFF. The CDR3 region has the DNA TGTGCCAGTAGAGGGGTGGCGGGGGGGCAACACAGGGAGCTGTTTTTT. Using reference TRBV19 and TRBJ2-2 for the parts outside the CDR3, the full variable domain is DGGITQSPKYLFRKEGQNVTLSCEQNLNHDAMYWYRQDPGQGLRLIYYSQIVNDFQKGDIAEGYSVSREKKESFPLTVTSAQKNPTAFYLCASRGVAGGQHRELFFGEGSRLTVL.

The CDR3 nucleotides read TGTGCCAGCAGTTCTACGGGAGTTCCCCCCTACAATGAGCAGTTCTTC. This sequence encodes CASSSTGVPPYNEQFF. The rearrangement uses TRBV28 and TRBJ2-1, with a tentative D call TRBD2 (6 bases). Between the trimmed V and J ends, which lost 4 bases and 2 bases, there was a span of 15 bases. Germline V gene data show CDR1 as MDHEN and CDR2 as SYDVKM. The CDR3 loop spans 16 amino acids. Complete variable domain (other parts from reference TRBV28 and TRBJ2-1): DVKVTQSSRYLVKRTGEKVFLECVQDMDHENMFWYRQDPGLGLRLIYFSYDVKMKEKGDIPEGYSVSREKKERFSLILESASTNQTSMYLCASSSTGVPPYNEQFFGPGTRLTVL.

The genes are TRBV5-1 and TRBJ1-2, with D tentatively TRBD1 (5 bases). The CDR3 spans 15 residues. V lost 0 bases and J lost 4, with 13 bases in between. CDR1 and CDR2 (germline): SGHRS, YFSETQ. The CDR3 DNA reads TGCGCCAGCAGCTTGGGAGACAGTAAAGCCTATGGCTACACCTTC. As protein: CASSLGDSKAYGYTF.

This chain joins TRBV10-1 and TRBJ1-1; the match to TRBD1 covers 10 bases. Germline CDR1 and CDR2: WNHNN and SYGVQD (reference sequence). The CDR3 extends over 15 amino acids. Losses at the gene ends were 3 bases for V and 6 bases for J; bases not matched to a gene: 7. The CDR3 sequence: CASSERGTGVPEAFF. The CDR3 region has the DNA TGCGCCAGCAGTGAACGCGGGACAGGGGTCCCTGAAGCTTTCTTT.

The chain joins TRBV5-6 to TRBJ1-1; D is undetermined. Looked up from germline, CDR1 is SGHDT and CDR2 is YYEEEE. Trimming removed 3 bases at V and 1 base at J, with 16 bases between. The CDR3 runs to 16 residues. CDR3 DNA sequence: TGTGCCAGCAGCTATAGGGCCAGCAAATGGAACACTGAAGCTTTCTTT. Its protein is CASSYRASKWNTEAFF.

The chain has TRBV6-4 and TRBJ2-7, with 9 bases fitting TRBD2. V dropped 3 bases and J dropped 0; count of bases not matched to a gene: 9. Germline assignment: CDR1 MRHNA and CDR2 SNTAGT. The length of the CDR3 is 17 residues. The CDR3 spells CASSEPTSGRPSYEQYF. In DNA form, the CDR3 reads TGTGCCAGCAGTGAACCGACTAGCGGCAGACCCTCCTACGAGCAGTACTTC.

The V and J genes are TRBV6-6 and TRBJ1-4; TRBD1 matches 8 bases. The CDR3 is 14 residues long. Germline CDR1 reads MNHNY; CDR2 reads SVGAGI (reference sequence). The V gene end was trimmed by 6 bases and the J gene end by 12 bases; junction bases not matched to a gene: 12. CDR3 bases: TGTGCCAGCAGGTCGGGACAGGTGGGTTCAGAACTGTTTTTT. As protein: CASRSGQVGSELFF.

The CDR3 sequence: CASSLGLAGYEQYF. The CDR3, as DNA: TGTGCCAGCAGCTTAGGACTAGCGGGATACGAGCAGTACTTC. V and J are TRBV11-1 and TRBJ2-7; 11 bases align to TRBD2. The germline CDR1 and CDR2 sequences are SGHAT and FQDESV (reference sequence). Trimming took 1 base from V and 4 from J; bases not matched to a gene: 0. The CDR3 is 14 residues long.

V and J are TRBV7-2 and TRBJ2-7; TRBD2 matches at 8 bases. Losses at the gene ends were 5 bases for V and 0 bases for J; bases not matched to a gene: 9. This CDR3 is built from 16 residues. CDR1 SGHTA and CDR2 FQGNSA come from the germline V gene. This chain's CDR3 is CASSQGLDGFSYEQYF. The CDR3 DNA reads as TGTGCCAGCAGCCAGGGACTAGACGGGTTCTCCTACGAGCAGTACTTC.

V gene TRBV6-5 combines with J gene TRBJ1-1; a weak D match, TRBD1 (5 bases). The germline CDR1 and CDR2 sequences are MNHEY and SVGAGI. Between the trimmed V and J ends, which lost 1 base and 4 bases, there was a span of 7 bases. CDR3 length equals 13 residues. The CDR3 sequence: CASSYFGGTEAFF. CDR3 bases: TGTGCCAGCAGTTACTTTGGGGGCACTGAAGCTTTCTTT.

CDR3 protein: CASSERYGGQSYEQYF. The CDR3, as DNA: TGTGCCAGCAGTGAAAGGTACGGGGGACAGTCCTACGAGCAGTACTTC. The V and J genes are TRBV6-1 and TRBJ2-7; tentative D call: TRBD1 (7 bases). The CDR3 loop spans 16 amino acids. V lost 2 bases and J lost 1, with 15 bases in between. In germline, CDR1 is MNHNS, CDR2 SASEGT.

The rearrangement links TRBV5-4 to TRBJ2-2, with 8 nucleotides matching TRBD2. Germline CDR1 SGHNT, CDR2 YYREEE (reference sequence). CDR3 length: 14 amino acids. Unmatched junction bases numbered 1, after V lost 1 base and J lost 5 bases. The CDR3 spells CASSLTSGTGELFF. CDR3 DNA: TGTGCCAGCAGCTTGACTAGCGGTACCGGGGAGCTGTTTTTT.

This clone was observed once. The chain is built from TRBV7-2 and TRBJ2-7, with 7 bases identical to TRBD2. The CDR3 consists of 14 residues. Germline CDR1 is SGHTA and CDR2 is FQGNSA. Trimming took 1 base from V and 6 from J; bases not matched to a gene: 6. The CDR3 region has the DNA TGTGCCAGCAGCTTAGGTTGGCGGGAGCCCGAGCAGTACTTC. This encodes CASSLGWREPEQYF.

The CDR3 DNA reads TGCAGCGTTGGTGACAATGAGCAGTTCTTC. Translated: CSVGDNEQFF. The chain couples TRBV29-1 to TRBJ2-1; D remains ambiguous. Germline V CDR1 and CDR2: SQVTM, ANQGSEA. Trimming removed 4 bases at V and 5 bases at J, with 3 bases between. The CDR3 consists of 10 residues.

This sequence joins TRBV29-1 and TRBJ2-5; 7 positions agree with TRBD2. Germline V gene lookup returns CDR1 SQVTM and CDR2 ANQGSEA. This CDR3 contains 14 residues. J was trimmed by 2 bases and V by 4 bases; bases with no gene match: 7. Here the CDR3 reads CSVVGLAEQETQYF. DNA for the CDR3: TGCAGCGTTGTAGGGCTAGCGGAACAAGAGACCCAGTACTTC. Filled out from reference TRBV29-1 and TRBJ2-5, the complete variable domain reads SAVISQKPSRDICQRGTSLTIQCQVDSQVTMMFWYRQQPGQSLTLIATANQGSEATYESGFVIDKFPISRPNLTFSTLTVSNMSPEDSSIYLCSVVGLAEQETQYFGPGTRLLVL.

The chain couples TRBV5-1 to TRBJ1-4; TRBD1 aligns across 9 bases. The germline V gene encodes CDR1 SGHRS and CDR2 YFSETQ. The CDR3 runs to 15 residues. V was pared by 6 bases and J by 7 bases, with 10 bases of the junction left unmatched. In DNA, the CDR3 is TGCGCCAGCACCTGGACAGGGGAGAGGTTTGAAAAACTGTTTTTT. Protein sequence: CASTWTGERFEKLFF.

The genes are TRBV7-9 and TRBJ2-5; the D is unclear. Germline CDR1 reads SEHNR; CDR2 reads FQNEAQ (reference sequence). This CDR3 has 15 amino acids. V dropped 2 bases and J dropped 2 bases, with 12 bases sitting between them. CDR3 in DNA: TGTGCCAGCAGCTTACGCGCCGGGCTACAAGAGACCCAGTACTTC. This gives the protein CASSLRAGLQETQYF. Combining the CDR3 with reference TRBV7-9 and TRBJ2-5 gives the whole variable domain DTGVSQNPRHKITKRGQNVTFRCDPISEHNRLYWYRQTLGQGPEFLTYFQNEAQLEKSRLLSDRFSAERPKGSFSTLEIQRTEQGDSAMYLCASSLRAGLQETQYFGPGTRLLVL.

The J gene is TRBJ2-1, the V gene TRBV11-2, with D possibly being TRBD1 (6 bases). Germline lookup yields CDR1 SGHAT and CDR2 FQNNGV. V was cut by 8 bases and J by 4 bases, with 15 bases left in between. The CDR3 runs to 14 residues. This CDR3 is CASSQGFRYNEQFF. CDR3 DNA: TGTGCCAGCTCACAGGGATTTCGTTACAATGAGCAGTTCTTC. Variable domain in full (rest from reference TRBV11-2 and TRBJ2-1): EAGVAQSPRYKIIEKRQSVAFWCNPISGHATLYWYQQILGQGPKLLIQFQNNGVVDDSQLPKDRFSAERLKGVDSTLKIQPAKLEDSAVYLCASSQGFRYNEQFFGPGTRLTVL.